The T cell receptor beta chain under discussion was sequenced for a study of blood T cell repertoires in COVID-19. Study in general: T cells, B-cell-depleted T cells, or PBMCs supplied cDNA or gDNA.

As originally analysed: Quantification of nucleated cells was approximated via reference gene primer amplification. Produced via immunoSEQ multiplex PCR; TCRdb's table is partial and in-frame only. V, J and clone size reflect that table, while D and trimming were determined from the DNA. This table has about 270,000 clones, approximately 77% appearing once. This CDR3 contains 14 residues. The germline CDR1 and CDR2 sequences are MNHEY and SMNVEV (reference sequence). The J segment lost 0 bases and the V segment lost 3 bases, leaving 0 bases of the junction unmatched. The receptor comes from a woman aged 18-35 years with acute or convalescent COVID-19. The sequenced sample was peripheral blood. The gene calls are TRBV27 and TRBJ2-3, with 7 bases identical to TRBD1. CDR3 loop: CASSLDRSTDTQYF. Here the CDR3 DNA reads TGTGCCAGCAGTTTGGACAGGAGCACAGATACGCAGTATTTT.